This is a list of T cell receptor beta chains from one sample in a study of siplizumab effects on memory and regulatory T cells. TCRdb's table, derived via immunoSEQ multiplex PCR, lists solely in-frame clones and lacks some. The table has about 100,000 clones, about 93% seen once. Specimen: Tregs sorted from blood. These receptors were collected from a human donor in good health. The CDR3 runs from the conserved cysteine through the conserved F or W. Fields, in order: D gene, V gene, J gene, clone size, CDR3 DNA, CDR3 protein. D genes are given only for firm matches. Only some rows state a clone size, as once, few, many or a class for expanded clones.

TRBD1	TRBV7-6	TRBJ2-7	-	TGTGCCAGCAGCCTCTTACCGGACAGGGGGCGCGGAACGTCCTACGAGCAGTACTTC	CASSLLPDRGRGTSYEQYF
-	TRBV11-2	TRBJ2-1	-	TGTGCCAGCAGCCTCCCCAGGCCTGGCGGGCAGTTCTTC	CASSLPRPGGQFF
-	TRBV9	TRBJ2-3	-	TGTGCCAGCAGCGTATACCCTTTCGGGGACTCATCCTTAACTAGCACAGATACGCAGTATTTT	CASSVYPFGDSSLTSTDTQYF
-	TRBV6-6	TRBJ1-3	-	TGTGCCAGCATCACGAGCTCTGGAAACACCATATATTTT	CASITSSGNTIYF
-	TRBV27	TRBJ2-4	-	TGTGCCAGCAGTTTACTATTCAGATTAGCCAAAAACATTCAGTACTTC	CASSLLFRLAKNIQYF
-	TRBV6-1	TRBJ2-7	-	TGTGCCAGCAGTGGGGGTGAGACCTACGAGCAGTACTTC	CASSGGETYEQYF
TRBD2	TRBV5-4	TRBJ2-1	-	TGTGCCAGCAGCTTACCGGGACTAGTGAACCGGAATGAGCAGTTCTTC	CASSLPGLVNRNEQFF
-	TRBV11-2	TRBJ2-7	once	TGTGCCAGCAGCTTAGTCGCTTCCTACGAGCAGTACTTC	CASSLVASYEQYF
TRBD1	TRBV18	TRBJ2-1	-	TGTGCCAGCTCACCCGGGACAGGCTGGGATGAGCAGTTCTTC	CASSPGTGWDEQFF
-	TRBV5-1	TRBJ2-7	-	TGCGCCAGCAGCCCTTTGAGTGCGTACTACGAGCAGTACTTC	CASSPLSAYYEQYF
TRBD2	TRBV19	TRBJ2-3	once	TGTGCCAGTAGTATGGGACTAGCGGCCCCCTTTGGTACGCAGTATTTT	CASSMGLAAPFGTQYF
-	TRBV18	TRBJ2-2	-	TGTGCCAGCTCACCGCCGACAATTACGAACACCGGGGAGCTGTTTTTT	CASSPPTITNTGELFF
-	TRBV14	TRBJ2-3	-	TGTGCCAGCAGCCAACCGGACTATCTGATAGGGACAGATACGCAGTATTTT	CASSQPDYLIGTDTQYF
TRBD1	TRBV6-5	TRBJ2-1	-	TGTGCCAGCAGGCCGAGGACAGGGAGCTACAATGAGCAGTTCTTC	CASRPRTGSYNEQFF
TRBD1	TRBV5-1	TRBJ2-2	-	TGCGCCAGCAGCCAAGGGACAGCGAACACCGGGGAGCTGTTTTTT	CASSQGTANTGELFF
TRBD1	TRBV28	TRBJ2-7	-	TGTGCCAGCAGCCCCCCGCCCGGGACAGGGATCTACGAGCAGTACTTC	CASSPPPGTGIYEQYF
-	TRBV5-6	TRBJ2-4	-	TGTGCCAGCAGCCTACCCTCGGCAAACATTCAGTACTTC	CASSLPSANIQYF
TRBD2	TRBV5-4	TRBJ2-1	-	TGTGCCAGCAGCAGTAGCGGGAATGAGCAGTTCTTC	CASSSSGNEQFF
-	TRBV10-2	TRBJ1-1	-	TGCGCCAGCAGTGAACAGCCGAACACTGAAGCTTTCTTT	CASSEQPNTEAFF
-	TRBV19	TRBJ2-1	-	TGTGCCAGTAGCGGGAGGACAGGGACCGGGTCGGGTGAGCAGTTCTTC	CASSGRTGTGSGEQFF
-	TRBV19	TRBJ2-2	once	TGTGCCAGTAGATTAGGGACAAGAAACACCGGGGAGCTGTTTTTT	CASRLGTRNTGELFF
TRBD2	TRBV10-1	TRBJ2-5	-	TGCGCCAGCAGTGCTGCGGGGGAAGAGACCCAGTACTTC	CASSAAGEETQYF
-	TRBV18	TRBJ1-1	-	TGTGCCAGCTCCCGCCAGAGGAACACTGAAGCTTTCTTT	CASSRQRNTEAFF
-	TRBV5-6	TRBJ1-2	-	TGTGCCAGCAGCGTAGCTAACTATGGCTACACCTTC	CASSVANYGYTF
-	TRBV5-1	TRBJ1-1	-	TGCGCCAGCAGCTTATTGACGGAGACTGAAGCTTTCTTT	CASSLLTETEAFF
-	TRBV11-2	TRBJ2-3	-	TGTGCCAGCAGCTTACATCCCCAGTCAACCCAGGATACGCAGTATTTT	CASSLHPQSTQDTQYF
-	TRBV5-1	TRBJ2-1	-	TGCGCCAGCAGCTTGTCCTTTCGGCGTGCAATCAATGAGCAGTTCTTC	CASSLSFRRAINEQFF
TRBD1	TRBV19	TRBJ1-2	-	TGTGCCAGTAGTACACCCGGACAGGGGGTGGGCGATGGCTACACCTTC	CASSTPGQGVGDGYTF
-	TRBV25-1	TRBJ2-3	-	TGTGCCAGCAGTGACCCGACTAGTCGAGGCCGCACAGATACGCAGTATTTT	CASSDPTSRGRTDTQYF
TRBD2	TRBV2	TRBJ2-7	-	TGTGCCAGCAGCCAGAGTCAGCGGGGAACCTACGAGCAGTACTTC	CASSQSQRGTYEQYF
-	TRBV5-1	TRBJ1-2	-	TGCGCCAGCAGCTTCGGATCCGGCTACACCTTC	CASSFGSGYTF
TRBD1	TRBV2	TRBJ1-5	-	TGTGCCAGCAGTGTTACACAGGGGCAAGCTCAGCCCCAGCATTTT	CASSVTQGQAQPQHF
-	TRBV28	TRBJ1-4	-	TGTGCCAGCAGTCGAGGACGGATTAATGAAAAACTGTTTTTT	CASSRGRINEKLFF